The entry that follows covers one T cell receptor (beta chain) sequence. This sample was taken from a study of blood T cell repertoires in COVID-19. Background on the study: From T cells, B-cell-depleted T cells, or PBMCs came the material, which was cDNA or gDNA.

Data came from immunoSEQ multiplex PCR; TCRdb stores just in-frame clones and leaves some out. Of 200,000 to 250,000 clones in the sample, about 80% were seen once. The V gene's germline CDR1 is SEHNR and CDR2 FQNEAQ (reference sequence). The CDR3 has 16 residues. Trimming at V came to 4 bases and at J to 3 bases, leaving 7 bases not matched to a gene. The chain joins TRBV7-9 to TRBJ2-5, with 11 bases lining up with TRBD2. The TCR was taken from a woman between 40 and 50 years old with acute COVID-19. Sequenced: PBMCs or T cells enriched from blood (not recorded which). The CDR3 nucleotides read TGTGCCAGCAGCTCCTTTAGCGGGAGGGGTAAAGAGACCCAGTACTTC. This codes for CASSSFSGRGKETQYF.